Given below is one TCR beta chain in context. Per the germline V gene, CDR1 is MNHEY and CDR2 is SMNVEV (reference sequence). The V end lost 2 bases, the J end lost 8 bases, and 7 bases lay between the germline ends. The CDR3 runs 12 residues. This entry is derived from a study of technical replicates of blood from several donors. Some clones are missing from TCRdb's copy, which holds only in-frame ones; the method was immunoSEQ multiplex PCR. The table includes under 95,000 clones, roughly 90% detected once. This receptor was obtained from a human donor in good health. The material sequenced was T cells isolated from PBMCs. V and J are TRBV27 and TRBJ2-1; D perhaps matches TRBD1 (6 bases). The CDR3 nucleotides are TGTGCCAGCAGTTTAGGGGGCTATGAGCAGTTCTTC. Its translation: CASSLGGYEQFF.